The clone carrying this T cell receptor beta chain was observed at least ten times. Its antigen is not known. In TCRdb, the reads were re-called with MiXCR into one record per CDR3 protein. The data show nearly 700,000 distinct CDR3 sequences, roughly 33% seen once. This entry is derived from a study of T cell repertoires in cytomegalovirus infection. Study-wide background: Well-studied HLA-B-restricted epitopes and recently identified HLA-C-restricted epitopes of CMV were both used in the study.

CDR3 length: 12 residues. V was shortened by 6 bases and J by 2 bases, with 6 bases between the two germline ends. The source of this sequence is a human donor in good health (CMV status not recorded). Some clones in this sample may be carry-over from other donors' samples. The J gene is TRBJ2-3, the V gene TRBV12-3 or TRBV12-4, with D unresolved. The starting material was cultured PBMCs, obtained from culture after CMV antigen stimulation. This CDR3 is CASSRYTDTQYF. CDR3 DNA: TGTGCCAGCAGCCGCTACACAGATACGCAGTATTTT.